This T cell receptor (beta chain) was sequenced for a study of cytomegalovirus exposure and HLA in healthy donors. Worth noting for this clone: Its specificity is not known.

PCR primers comprised 60 Vbeta and 13 Jbeta primers. Libraries were prepared by immunoSEQ multiplex PCR; TCRdb keeps only in-frame clonotypes and omits some of them. The sample has roughly 150,000 clones, roughly four fifths seen once. Per the germline V gene, CDR1 is LGHNT and CDR2 is FRNRAP. The CDR3 contains 13 residues. V was clipped by 3 bases and J by 7 bases, with 13 bases between them. Study results and caveats: One variant, a missense change in DCLRE1C, was linked in a later analysis to TCR beta V- and J-gene trimming. Per a later analysis, 15,000 to 20,000 TCR beta sequences showed association with HLA alleles at 0.05 false discovery rate.

The chain has TRBV12-5 and TRBJ2-7, with D perhaps TRBD2 (5 bases). This clonotype was sampled from a woman between 18 and 30 years old in good health and CMV-seronegative. The sequencing sample was made of PBMCs. CDR3 residues: CASGLEGSREQYF. The CDR3 DNA is TGTGCTAGTGGTTTAGAGGGTTCGAGGGAGCAGTACTTC.